The 24 T cell receptor beta chains in this list originate from one sample, sequenced in a study of blood T cell repertoires in COVID-19. Profiling relied on immunoSEQ multiplex PCR, and the TCRdb table lists in-frame clones only, not all of them. The repertoire has 200,000 to 250,000 clones, more than 85% of them found once; the top ten carry over 6%. The specimen was peripheral blood. The receptors were sampled from a woman between 65 and 79 years old with active or convalescent COVID-19.

The rearrangement links TRBV29-1 to TRBJ2-7, with 7 positions matching TRBD1. CDR1 and CDR2 from the germline V gene are SQVTM and ANQGSEA. This CDR3 is built from 13 residues. Trimming at V came to 7 bases and at J to 0 bases, leaving 6 bases not matched to a gene. CDR3 sequence reads: CSGLTGTSYEQYF. DNA for the CDR3: TGCAGCGGGCTGACAGGGACCTCCTACGAGCAGTACTTC.

This clone was observed once. This chain uses TRBV2 with TRBJ1-1, with D perhaps TRBD1 (6 bases). This CDR3 is 15 amino acids long. Trimming shortened V by 6 bases and J by 2 bases, and 16 bases separated the two germline ends. The germline V gene encodes CDR1 SNHLY and CDR2 FYNNEI. The CDR3 loop reads CASSPLGQRNTEAFF. DNA of the CDR3: TGTGCCAGCAGCCCCCTCGGACAGAGAAACACTGAAGCTTTCTTT. Supplemented by reference TRBV2 and TRBJ1-1, the full variable domain reads EPEVTQTPSHQVTQMGQEVILRCVPISNHLYFYWYRQILGQKVEFLVSFYNNEISEKSEIFDDQFSVERPDGSNFTLKIRSTKLEDSAMYFCASSPLGQRNTEAFFGQGTRLTVV.

This clone is a singleton in its sample. This chain connects TRBV3-1 (or the pseudogene TRBV3-2) to TRBJ1-2; D not resolved. V lost 4 bases and J lost 3, with 9 bases in between. The CDR3 runs to 13 residues. Per germline, CDR1 LGHDT and CDR2 YNNKEL (reference sequence). CDR3 loop: CASSLISDYGYTF. CDR3 nucleotides: TGTGCCAGCAGCCTTATCTCGGACTATGGCTACACCTTC.

This clone was found a few times. This CDR3 is CASSQSQVSAEAFF. Written as DNA, the CDR3 is TGTGCCAGTAGTCAAAGCCAGGTGTCGGCTGAAGCTTTCTTT. This chain joins TRBV19 and TRBJ1-1; D gene uncertain. The CDR3 spans 14 residues. CDR1 is LNHDA and CDR2 is SQIVND in the germline V gene (reference sequence). V was shortened by 5 bases and J by 6 bases, with 16 bases between the two germline ends.

This clone was picked up one time. The chain recombines TRBV7-2 with TRBJ2-2; D perhaps matches TRBD2 (6 bases). The CDR3 runs 14 residues. Germline V gene lookup returns CDR1 SGHTA and CDR2 FQGNSA. V gave up 5 bases and J gave up 5 bases, with 12 bases separating them. The CDR3 spells CASSPRGGTGELFF. In nucleotides, the CDR3 is TGTGCCAGCAGCCCGCGGGGAGGAACCGGGGAGCTGTTTTTT. The variable domain in full, with the rest retrieved from reference TRBV7-2 and TRBJ2-2, is GAGVSQSPSNKVTEKGKDVELRCDPISGHTALYWYRQSLGQGLEFLIYFQGNSAPDKSGLPSDRFSAERTGGSVSTLTIQRTQQEDSAVYLCASSPRGGTGELFFGEGSRLTVL.

The chain employs TRBV18 and TRBJ1-1; a possible D gene is TRBD1 (6 bases). The V end lost 3 bases, the J end lost 1 base, and 9 bases lay between the germline ends. CDR1 and CDR2 from the germline V gene are KGHSH and LQKENI. The CDR3 contains 14 residues. In nucleotides, the CDR3 is TGTGCCAGCTCACCCACAGGGCAGAACACTGAAGCTTTCTTT. Protein product: CASSPTGQNTEAFF.

The chain carries TRBV12-3 or TRBV12-4 and TRBJ1-2, with TRBD1 matching 10 bases. The CDR3 length is 13 residues. V was clipped by 7 bases and J by 7 bases; unmatched bases: 6. CDR3 loop: CASKGGTGAGYTF. In DNA, the CDR3 is TGTGCCAGCAAGGGGGGGACAGGGGCTGGCTACACCTTC.

This chain connects TRBV15 to TRBJ2-3; 7 bases agree with TRBD1. Germline V gene sequence: CDR1 LNHNV, CDR2 YYDKDF (reference sequence). The J segment lost 0 bases and the V segment lost 0 bases, leaving 3 bases of the junction unmatched. The CDR3 covers 16 residues. The CDR3 here is CATSRDGQVSTDTQYF. In DNA form, the CDR3 reads TGTGCCACCAGCAGAGACGGACAGGTGAGCACAGATACGCAGTATTTT.

The sample holds a few counts of this clone. This sequence joins TRBV7-3 and TRBJ1-2; 9 bases line up with TRBD1. V lost 3 bases to trimming and J lost 6 bases; unmatched junction nucleotides: 8. The CDR3 is 15 amino acids. CDR1 SGHTA and CDR2 FQGTGA come from the germline V gene. The CDR3 DNA reads TGTGCCAGCAGCTTCCCACAGGGGGCCGGTCATGGCTACACCTTC. Translated, it gives CASSFPQGAGHGYTF.

The V gene is TRBV12-5, the J gene TRBJ2-7; possibly TRBD1 for D (5 bases). Germline loops: CDR1 LGHNT, CDR2 FRNRAP. V was shortened by 0 bases and J by 3 bases, with 9 bases between the two germline ends. This CDR3 has 14 amino acids. The DNA for the CDR3 is TGTGCTAGTGGTTTGGTACAGGTGGGCTACGAGCAGTACTTC. This codes for CASGLVQVGYEQYF.

The chain uses TRBV5-1 and TRBJ2-2; D gene uncertain. CDR3 length: 16 amino acids. V gave up 1 base and J gave up 0 bases, with 10 bases separating them. Germline CDR1 is SGHRS and CDR2 is YFSETQ. The CDR3 loop is CASSLSSTANTGELFF. In DNA, the CDR3 is TGCGCCAGCAGCTTGTCCTCTACGGCGAACACCGGGGAGCTGTTTTTT.

With respect to this clone: The sample has other DNA sequences that encode this CDR3 too. The chain carries TRBV5-6 and TRBJ1-2; D call uncertain. The CDR3 length is 12 residues. Between the trimmed V and J ends, which lost 1 base and 7 bases, there was a span of 8 bases. Looked up from germline, CDR1 is SGHDT and CDR2 is YYEEEE. The CDR3 nucleotides read TGTGCCAGCAGCTTGTTGGCTTCTGGCTACACCTTC. Its protein is CASSLLASGYTF.

CDR3 amino acids: CASSATGFNSPLHF. Here the CDR3 DNA reads TGTGCCAGCAGCGCCACAGGGTTTAATTCACCCCTCCACTTT. This chain connects TRBV9 to TRBJ1-6; TRBD1 might be the D (6 bases). V lost 3 bases, J lost 6 bases, and 10 bases lay in between. Germline assignment: CDR1 SGDLS and CDR2 YYNGEE. The CDR3 is 14 residues long.

This chain links TRBV18 with TRBJ2-2; the match to TRBD1 covers 11 bases. The CDR3 extends over 18 amino acids. Unmatched junction bases numbered 5, after V lost 0 bases and J lost 2 bases. Germline V gene data show CDR1 as KGHSH and CDR2 as LQKENI. The CDR3 region has the DNA TGTGCCAGCTCACCACCGGAAGGGACAGGGGGTAACACCGGGGAGCTGTTTTTT. It is translated as CASSPPEGTGGNTGELFF.

This chain uses TRBV5-1 with TRBJ1-2; a weak D match, TRBD1 (6 bases). Trimming pared 2 bases from V and 0 bases from J, leaving 11 bases between. Per the germline V gene, CDR1 is SGHRS and CDR2 is YFSETQ. CDR3 length equals 15 residues. The CDR3: CASSLLQGSNYGYTF. CDR3 in DNA: TGCGCCAGCAGCTTACTACAGGGATCTAACTATGGCTACACCTTC.

This clone has just a few counts. This rearrangement joins TRBV5-4 to TRBJ1-1; no firm D call. CDR1 is SGHNT and CDR2 is YYREEE in the germline V gene (reference sequence). Trimming took off 0 bases at V and 1 base at J, with 7 bases between the two ends. The CDR3 runs 14 residues. The CDR3 sequence: CASSLGHTNTEAFF. The CDR3 DNA sequence: TGTGCCAGCAGCTTGGGACATACGAACACTGAAGCTTTCTTT.

The rearrangement joins TRBV10-2 to TRBJ1-6, with 9 bases identical to TRBD1. The CDR3 extends over 16 amino acids. CDR1 is WSHSY and CDR2 is SAAADI in the germline V gene. The junction had 12 bases not matched to a gene; V was cut back by 6 bases and J by 9 bases. CDR3 in amino acids: CASSYKQGALGSPLHF. As DNA, the CDR3 is TGCGCCAGCAGCTATAAACAGGGGGCGCTGGGTTCACCCCTCCACTTT.

The V and J genes are TRBV27 and TRBJ1-1; no clear D gene. The CDR3 length is 14 residues. CDR1 and CDR2 from the germline V gene are MNHEY and SMNVEV (reference sequence). V was trimmed by 2 bases and J by 1 base, leaving 8 bases between them. The CDR3 coding sequence is TGTGCCAGCAGTTTAGGGCACCAGAACACTGAAGCTTTCTTT. This translates into CASSLGHQNTEAFF.

V and J are TRBV12-3 or TRBV12-4 and TRBJ1-2; D ambiguous. V was cut by 6 bases and J by 8 bases, with 16 bases left in between. The CDR3 contains 13 residues. The CDR3, as DNA: TGTGCCAGCAGCCTCGACACCTCCCTAGGCTACACCTTC. Protein: CASSLDTSLGYTF.

This clone was counted between two and nine times. V gene TRBV5-1 combines with J gene TRBJ2-2, with D tentatively TRBD2 (5 bases). Germline V gene data show CDR1 as SGHRS and CDR2 as YFSETQ. This CDR3 comprises 16 residues. The germline V and J ends were trimmed by 1 base and 2 bases, with 12 bases remaining between them. In nucleotides, the CDR3 is TGCGCCAGCAGCTTGAGGCGGGCGGACAACACCGGGGAGCTGTTTTTT. Translated, it gives CASSLRRADNTGELFF.

This chain links TRBV24-1 with TRBJ2-2, with D perhaps TRBD1 (5 bases). Germline lookup yields CDR1 KGHDR and CDR2 SFDVKD. The CDR3 is 15 amino acids. V lost 6 bases and J 0 bases, leaving 10 bases between the germline ends. CDR3 loop: CATSQWTTNTGELFF. The CDR3 DNA reads TGTGCCACCAGTCAATGGACAACGAACACCGGGGAGCTGTTTTTT.

This chain connects TRBV11-2 to TRBJ2-1; 10 bases are a match to TRBD1. The germline CDR1 and CDR2 sequences are SGHAT and FQNNGV. The trim removed 3 bases at V and 4 bases at J, leaving 6 bases unmatched. The CDR3 is 16 residues long. CDR3 region: CASSFSRGQGYNEQFF. The CDR3 coding sequence is TGTGCCAGCAGCTTCTCCCGGGGACAGGGGTACAATGAGCAGTTCTTC.

The genes are TRBV2 and TRBJ1-1; 8 positions match TRBD1. V lost 5 bases and J lost 4; bases outside the gene matches: 3. The CDR3 has 13 residues. CDR1 SNHLY and CDR2 FYNNEI come from the germline V gene. Written as DNA, the CDR3 is TGTGCCAGCAGTTTTGACAGGGGCACTGAAGCTTTCTTT. Residues: CASSFDRGTEAFF.

The chain couples TRBV11-2 to TRBJ1-1, with TRBD1 identical over 8 bases. Germline CDR1 SGHAT, CDR2 FQNNGV. This CDR3 has 14 residues. V trimming: 6 bases; J trimming: 1 base; junction bases outside the gene matches: 4. The DNA for the CDR3 is TGTGCCAGCAGAAGACAGGGGAGGAACACTGAAGCTTTCTTT. Residues: CASRRQGRNTEAFF. Variable domain in full (rest from reference TRBV11-2 and TRBJ1-1): EAGVAQSPRYKIIEKRQSVAFWCNPISGHATLYWYQQILGQGPKLLIQFQNNGVVDDSQLPKDRFSAERLKGVDSTLKIQPAKLEDSAVYLCASRRQGRNTEAFFGQGTRLTVV.